This entry is about one T cell receptor beta chain. Antigen: not known. The data derive from a study of human T cells and chemical hapten exposure. Time point indicated: patch test 3, about 24 weeks after DPC sensitization. Regarding treatment: therapeutic diphenylcyclopropenone sensitization with weekly scalp DPC. Prior to each patch test being applied, blood was drawn. The CDR3 has 14 residues. The V segment lost 5 bases and the J segment 1 base; nucleotides outside the gene matches: 4. Germline CDR1 and CDR2: SQVTM and ANQGSEA. TCRdb re-analysed the RACE reads in MiXCR, keeping a single row per CDR3 protein. The table records some 180,000 distinct CDR3 sequences, approximately 24% of them present only once. Findings of the study overall: With regard to DPC sensitization, TCRs above 1 in 1000 frequency did not change. Significantly more large CDR3 similarity clusters were formed by expanded TCRs than by controls.

Sequencing used whole blood, obtained in connection with sensitization to the hapten diphenylcyclopropenone (DPC). The chain links TRBV29-1 to TRBJ2-3; 9 nucleotides match TRBD1. The sequence derives from a woman between 40 and 55 years old with alopecia areata. Some clones in this sample may be carry-over from other donors' samples. DNA of the CDR3: TGCAGCGTTCCCCGGGACAGGGGCACAGATACGCAGTATTTT. Protein: CSVPRDRGTDTQYF.